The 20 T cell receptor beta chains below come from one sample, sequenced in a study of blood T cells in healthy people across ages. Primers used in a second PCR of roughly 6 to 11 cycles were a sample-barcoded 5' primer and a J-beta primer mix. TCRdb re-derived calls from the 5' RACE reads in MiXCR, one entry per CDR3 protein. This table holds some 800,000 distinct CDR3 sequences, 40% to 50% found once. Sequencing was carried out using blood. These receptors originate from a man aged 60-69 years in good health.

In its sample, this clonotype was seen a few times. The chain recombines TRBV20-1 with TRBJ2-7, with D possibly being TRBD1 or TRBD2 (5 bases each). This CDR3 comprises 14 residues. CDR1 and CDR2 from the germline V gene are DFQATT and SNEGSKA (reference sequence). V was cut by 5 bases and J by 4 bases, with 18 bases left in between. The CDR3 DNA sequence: TGCAGTGCTCGAATCCGGGACGGTGCATACGAGCAGTACTTC. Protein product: CSARIRDGAYEQYF.

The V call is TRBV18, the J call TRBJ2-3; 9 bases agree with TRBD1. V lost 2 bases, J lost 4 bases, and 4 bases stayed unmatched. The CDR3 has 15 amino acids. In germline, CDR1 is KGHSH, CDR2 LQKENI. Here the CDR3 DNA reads TGTGCCAGCTCACCAAGGACAGGGGTCCCAGATACGCAGTATTTT. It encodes CASSPRTGVPDTQYF.

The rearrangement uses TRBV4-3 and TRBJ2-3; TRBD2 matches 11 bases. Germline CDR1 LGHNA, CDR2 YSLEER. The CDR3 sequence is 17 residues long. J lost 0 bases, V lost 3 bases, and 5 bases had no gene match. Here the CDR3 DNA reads TGCGCCAGCAGCCATTCCGGGACTAGCGGAAGCACAGATACGCAGTATTTT. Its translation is CASSHSGTSGSTDTQYF.

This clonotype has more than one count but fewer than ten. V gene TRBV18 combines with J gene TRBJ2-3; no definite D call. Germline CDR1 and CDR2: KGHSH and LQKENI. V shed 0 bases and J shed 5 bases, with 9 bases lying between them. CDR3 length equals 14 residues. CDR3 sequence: CASSPPALVDTQYF. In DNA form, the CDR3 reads TGTGCCAGCTCACCACCCGCCTTGGTAGATACGCAGTATTTT.

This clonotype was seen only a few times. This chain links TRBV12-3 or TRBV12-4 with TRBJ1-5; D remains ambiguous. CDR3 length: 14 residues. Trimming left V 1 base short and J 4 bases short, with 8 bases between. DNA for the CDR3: TGTGCCAGCAGTTTAGGAGGATTGAATCAGCCCCAGCATTTT. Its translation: CASSLGGLNQPQHF.

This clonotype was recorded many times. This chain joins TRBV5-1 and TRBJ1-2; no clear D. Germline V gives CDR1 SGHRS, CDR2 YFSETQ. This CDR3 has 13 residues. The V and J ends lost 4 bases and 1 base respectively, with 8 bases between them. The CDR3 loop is CASSLAGNYGYTF. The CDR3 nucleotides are TGCGCCAGCAGCCTTGCGGGTAACTATGGCTACACCTTC.

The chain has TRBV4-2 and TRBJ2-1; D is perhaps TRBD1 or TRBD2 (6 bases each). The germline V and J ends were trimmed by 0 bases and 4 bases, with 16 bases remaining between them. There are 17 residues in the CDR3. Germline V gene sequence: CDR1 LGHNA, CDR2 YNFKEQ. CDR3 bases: TGTGCCAGCAGCCAAGATTGGGGGGCGGGACCTTACAATGAGCAGTTCTTC. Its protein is CASSQDWGAGPYNEQFF.

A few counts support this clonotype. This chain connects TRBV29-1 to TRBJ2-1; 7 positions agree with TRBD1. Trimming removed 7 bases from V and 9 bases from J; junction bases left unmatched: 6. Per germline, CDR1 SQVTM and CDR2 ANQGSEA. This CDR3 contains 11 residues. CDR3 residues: CSGTGVGEQFF. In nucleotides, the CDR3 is TGCAGCGGCACAGGGGTGGGTGAGCAGTTCTTC.

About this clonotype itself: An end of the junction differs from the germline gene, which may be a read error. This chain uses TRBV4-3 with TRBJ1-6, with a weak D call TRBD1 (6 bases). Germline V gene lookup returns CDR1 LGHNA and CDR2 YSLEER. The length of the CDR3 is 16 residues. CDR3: CVSSQDWGQFFSPLHF. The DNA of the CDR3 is TGCGTCAGCAGCCAAGACTGGGGGCAGTTTTTCTCACCCCTCCACTTT.

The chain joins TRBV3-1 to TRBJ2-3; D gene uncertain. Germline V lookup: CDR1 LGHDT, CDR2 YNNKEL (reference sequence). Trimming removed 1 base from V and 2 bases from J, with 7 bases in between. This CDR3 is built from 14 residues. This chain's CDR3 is CASSQGTDTDTQYF. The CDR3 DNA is TGTGCCAGCAGCCAAGGGACGGACACAGATACGCAGTATTTT.

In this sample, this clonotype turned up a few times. The DNA for the CDR3 is TGTGCCAGCAGTGAAGCGGGGGCAACCTACAATGAGCAGTTCTTC. Amino acids: CASSEAGATYNEQFF. The chain joins TRBV7-8 to TRBJ2-1, with TRBD2 matching over 8 bases. J was trimmed by 2 bases and V by 6 bases; bases with no gene match: 6. From germline, CDR1 is SGHVS and CDR2 FQNEAQ. The CDR3 covers 15 residues.

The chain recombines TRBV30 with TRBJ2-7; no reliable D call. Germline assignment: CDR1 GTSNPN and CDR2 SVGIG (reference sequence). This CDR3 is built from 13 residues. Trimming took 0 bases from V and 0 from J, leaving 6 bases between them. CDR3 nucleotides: TGTGCCTGGAGTGTATCGGTCTCCTACGAGCAGTACTTC. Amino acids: CAWSVSVSYEQYF.

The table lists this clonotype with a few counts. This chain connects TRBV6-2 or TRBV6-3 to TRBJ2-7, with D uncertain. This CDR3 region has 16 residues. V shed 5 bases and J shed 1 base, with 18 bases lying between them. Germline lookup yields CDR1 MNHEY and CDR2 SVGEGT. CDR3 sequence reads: CASSLPPTGTSYEQYF. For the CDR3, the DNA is TGTGCCAGCAGTCTCCCTCCGACGGGTACGTCCTACGAGCAGTACTTC.

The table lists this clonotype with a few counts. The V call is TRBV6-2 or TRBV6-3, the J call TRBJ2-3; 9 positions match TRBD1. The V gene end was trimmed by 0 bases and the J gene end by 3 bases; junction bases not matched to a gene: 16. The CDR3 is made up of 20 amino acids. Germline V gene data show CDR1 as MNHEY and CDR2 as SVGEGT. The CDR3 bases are TGTGCCAGCAGTTACTCGAGTGGAACCACAGGGGGCTGGGGAACAGATACGCAGTATTTT. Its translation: CASSYSSGTTGGWGTDTQYF.

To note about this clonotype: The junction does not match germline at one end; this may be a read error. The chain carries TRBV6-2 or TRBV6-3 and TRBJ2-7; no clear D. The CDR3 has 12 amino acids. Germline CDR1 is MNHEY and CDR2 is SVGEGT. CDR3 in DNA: TGTGCCAGCAGGTACTTGGGGTACGAGCAGTACTTC. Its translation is CASRYLGYEQYF.

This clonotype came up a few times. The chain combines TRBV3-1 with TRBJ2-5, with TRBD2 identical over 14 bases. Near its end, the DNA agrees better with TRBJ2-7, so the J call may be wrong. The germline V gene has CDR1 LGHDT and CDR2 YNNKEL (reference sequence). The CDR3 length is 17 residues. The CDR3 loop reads CASSLQTSGGAVYEQYF. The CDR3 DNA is TGTGCCAGCAGCCTCCAGACTAGCGGGGGGGCCGTATACGAGCAGTACTTC.

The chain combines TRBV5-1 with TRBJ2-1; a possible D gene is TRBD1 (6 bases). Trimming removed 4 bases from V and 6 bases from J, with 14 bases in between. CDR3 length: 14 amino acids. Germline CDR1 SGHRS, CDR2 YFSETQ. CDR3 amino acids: CASSPKQGLNEQFF. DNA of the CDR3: TGCGCCAGCAGCCCAAAACAGGGTCTCAATGAGCAGTTCTTC.

This chain's CDR3 is CASSFGSETQYF. CDR3 DNA sequence: TGTGCCAGCAGCTTCGGTTCGGAGACCCAGTACTTC. This chain connects TRBV11-2 to TRBJ2-5; no clear D gene. The germline gives CDR1 SGHAT, CDR2 FQNNGV. V gave up 3 bases and J gave up 5 bases, with 7 bases separating them. This CDR3 has 12 residues.

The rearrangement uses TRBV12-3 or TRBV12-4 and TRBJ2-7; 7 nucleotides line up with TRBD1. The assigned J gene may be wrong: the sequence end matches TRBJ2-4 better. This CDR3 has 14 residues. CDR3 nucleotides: TGTGCCAGCAGTTTACACAAGACAGGGAACATTCAGTACTTC. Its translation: CASSLHKTGNIQYF.

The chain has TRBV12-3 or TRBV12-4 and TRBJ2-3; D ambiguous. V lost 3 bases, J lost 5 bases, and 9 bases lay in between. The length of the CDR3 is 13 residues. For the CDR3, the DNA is TGTGCCAGCAGTTTGTCCCGGCGAGATACGCAGTATTTT. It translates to CASSLSRRDTQYF.